Below are 10 T cell receptor beta chains sequenced from a single sample in a study of T cell responses to AZD1222 COVID-19 vaccine. Clones were read by immunoSEQ multiplex PCR, and TCRdb kept only the in-frame ones, dropping some. The sample comprises 150,000 to 200,000 clones, 80% to 95% of which are singletons, and about 1.2% rests with the top ten. The sequences come from peripheral blood, collected on day 0 of AZD1222 vaccination. The receptors derive from an adult in good health.

The chain uses TRBV19 and TRBJ1-1; the D is unclear. V was pared by 3 bases and J by 0 bases, with 8 bases between. CDR3 length equals 14 residues. The germline CDR1 and CDR2 sequences are LNHDA and SQIVND (reference sequence). The CDR3 nucleotides read TGTGCCAGTAGTATCGCAAGACTGAACACTGAAGCTTTCTTT. Translation: CASSIARLNTEAFF.

The chain uses TRBV7-9 and TRBJ1-2; possibly TRBD1 for D (6 bases). The germline CDR1 and CDR2 sequences are SEHNR and FQNEAQ (reference sequence). The CDR3 extends over 13 amino acids. Trimming removed 5 bases from V and 4 bases from J, with 11 bases in between. CDR3 in DNA: TGTGCCAGCAGCCCCGGGACATTCTATGGCTACACCTTC. Its translation is CASSPGTFYGYTF. Complete variable domain (other parts from reference TRBV7-9 and TRBJ1-2): DTGVSQNPRHKITKRGQNVTFRCDPISEHNRLYWYRQTLGQGPEFLTYFQNEAQLEKSRLLSDRFSAERPKGSFSTLEIQRTEQGDSAMYLCASSPGTFYGYTFGSGTRLTVV.

The chain couples TRBV6-2 or TRBV6-3 to TRBJ2-2, with D perhaps TRBD1 (6 bases). The CDR3 is made up of 19 amino acids. Germline CDR1 MNHEY, CDR2 SVGEGT. Trimming took 0 bases from V and 2 from J, leaving 19 bases between them. CDR3 bases: TGTGCCAGCAGTTACTCGATCGATCCAGGGGATCCAAACACCGGGGAGCTGTTTTTT. As protein: CASSYSIDPGDPNTGELFF.

The chain carries TRBV29-1 and TRBJ1-5; D remains ambiguous. Germline values: CDR1 SQVTM, CDR2 ANQGSEA. The CDR3 has 13 residues. The V end was cut by 4 bases, the J end by 5 bases, with 12 bases between. CDR3 nucleotide sequence: TGCAGCGTTGCCGGCAGTCCCGATCAGCCCCAGCATTTT. Its protein product is CSVAGSPDQPQHF. Filled out from reference TRBV29-1 and TRBJ1-5, the complete variable domain reads SAVISQKPSRDICQRGTSLTIQCQVDSQVTMMFWYRQQPGQSLTLIATANQGSEATYESGFVIDKFPISRPNLTFSTLTVSNMSPEDSSIYLCSVAGSPDQPQHFGDGTRLSIL.

The gene calls are TRBV4-3 and TRBJ1-2, with 8 positions matching TRBD1. Germline CDR1 is LGHNA and CDR2 is YSLEER. This CDR3 has 17 amino acids. Trimming at V came to 3 bases and at J to 5 bases, leaving 14 bases not matched to a gene. The CDR3 DNA reads TGCGCCAGCAGCCAGGACGGGGACAGGCCTTACACTTATGGCTACACCTTC. This gives the protein CASSQDGDRPYTYGYTF.

This clone has just one count. This CDR3 reads CASSLDGPYSNQPQHF. CDR3 nucleotide sequence: TGTGCCAGCAGCTTAGATGGACCTTATAGCAATCAGCCCCAGCATTTT. The V call is TRBV7-8, the J call TRBJ1-5; no clear D. V dropped 1 base and J dropped 0 bases, with 10 bases sitting between them. Germline V CDR1 and CDR2: SGHVS, FQNEAQ. This CDR3 is built from 16 residues.

The J gene is TRBJ1-2, the V gene TRBV9, with D maybe TRBD1 (6 bases). Trimming pared 0 bases from V and 5 bases from J, leaving 11 bases between. The length of the CDR3 is 14 residues. CDR1 is SGDLS and CDR2 is YYNGEE in the germline V gene. The CDR3 loop reads CASSVAGTTYGYTF. CDR3 bases: TGTGCCAGCAGCGTAGCCGGGACAACTTATGGCTACACCTTC.

The chain is built from TRBV7-8 and TRBJ2-7, with 7 bases matching TRBD2. There are 12 residues in the CDR3. With 4 bases clipped from V and 9 bases from J, the junction kept 6 bases outside the gene matches. The germline V gene has CDR1 SGHVS and CDR2 FQNEAQ. CDR3 loop: CASSSPGLTQYF. Written as DNA, the CDR3 is TGTGCCAGCAGCTCTCCGGGACTAACGCAGTACTTC.

This clone was recorded only once. The rearrangement joins TRBV5-1 to TRBJ1-1; 10 nucleotides agree with TRBD1. From germline, CDR1 is SGHRS and CDR2 YFSETQ. V was clipped by 4 bases and J by 4 bases; unmatched bases: 7. This CDR3 has 15 residues. DNA for the CDR3: TGCGCCAGCAGCGCCGACAGGGGGCGTAGCACTGAAGCTTTCTTT. Translation: CASSADRGRSTEAFF.

The chain has TRBV12-3 or TRBV12-4 and TRBJ2-3; D remains ambiguous. The V end was cut by 6 bases, the J end by 1 base, with 5 bases between. The CDR3 runs 12 residues. The chain's CDR3 is CASRPGTDTQYF. In nucleotides, the CDR3 is TGTGCCAGCAGGCCTGGCACAGATACGCAGTATTTT.